The 21 T cell receptor beta chains below were found in one sample sequenced in a study of siplizumab effects on memory and regulatory T cells. The table came from immunoSEQ multiplex PCR; TCRdb's copy has only in-frame clones and leaves some out. Counted here are 99,000 or so clones, about 93% occurring once; the ten biggest clones make up 0.55% to 0.7%. The sequencing sample was made of Tregs sorted from blood. All receptors come from a human donor in good health.

In DNA form, the CDR3 reads TGTGCCAGCAGCTTAGCTGGGGGGGGCCACATCCTTGGCAATGAGCAGTTCTTC. Its protein product is CASSLAGGGHILGNEQFF. The genes are TRBV7-6 and TRBJ2-1, with D possibly being TRBD2 (7 bases). There are 18 residues in the CDR3. The germline V and J ends were trimmed by 0 bases and 6 bases, with 21 bases remaining between them. Germline CDR1 reads SGHVS; CDR2 reads FNYEAQ. Full variable domain (rest looked up from reference TRBV7-6 and TRBJ2-1): GAGVSQSPRYKVTKRGQDVALRCDPISGHVSLYWYRQALGQGPEFLTYFNYEAQQDKSGLPNDRFSAERPEGSISTLTIQRTEQRDSAMYRCASSLAGGGHILGNEQFFGPGTRLTVL.

The chain recombines TRBV6-1 with TRBJ2-5; the match to TRBD2 covers 7 bases. V gave up 3 bases and J gave up 4 bases; unmatched junction bases: 5. This CDR3 comprises 14 residues. Germline values: CDR1 MNHNS, CDR2 SASEGT. The CDR3 is CASSDWGGGETQYF. The CDR3 bases are TGTGCCAGCAGTGATTGGGGCGGGGGAGAGACCCAGTACTTC.

In its sample, this clone was seen once. J is TRBJ2-5 and V is TRBV7-2; unclear D gene. The CDR3 loop spans 14 amino acids. V dropped 1 base and J dropped 5 bases, with 11 bases sitting between them. Looked up from germline, CDR1 is SGHTA and CDR2 is FQGNSA. CDR3 in DNA: TGTGCCAGCAGCTTAGGGGGTTTTAGTGAGACCCAGTACTTC. Its protein product is CASSLGGFSETQYF.

The chain joins TRBV6-1 to TRBJ1-4; the D is unclear. Deletions cut 6 bases from V and 3 bases from J, with 11 bases between. This CDR3 region has 14 residues. Germline V lookup: CDR1 MNHNS, CDR2 SASEGT. The CDR3 sequence: CASRVRSANEKLFF. CDR3 coding DNA: TGTGCCAGCAGGGTCCGGTCCGCTAATGAAAAACTGTTTTTT.

The rearrangement links TRBV6-1 to TRBJ2-7; D not resolved. Trimming pared 6 bases from V and 6 bases from J, leaving 15 bases between. Germline V gene lookup returns CDR1 MNHNS and CDR2 SASEGT. CDR3 size: 13 residues. The CDR3 DNA reads as TGTGCCAGCAGCGTTTTGTCTAGTGCCGAGCAGTACTTC. The encoded protein is CASSVLSSAEQYF.

The chain recombines TRBV6-1 with TRBJ1-5, with 10 bases fitting TRBD1. Germline CDR1 is MNHNS and CDR2 is SASEGT. J lost 3 bases, V lost 7 bases, and 3 bases had no gene match. The CDR3 is made up of 14 amino acids. This CDR3 is CASIDRGLNQPQHF. In nucleotides, the CDR3 is TGTGCCAGCATTGACAGGGGGCTCAATCAGCCCCAGCATTTT.

The V gene is TRBV27, the J gene TRBJ1-5; no clear D gene. Germline V lookup: CDR1 MNHEY, CDR2 SMNVEV (reference sequence). V was clipped by 3 bases and J by 4 bases, with 7 bases between them. There are 13 residues in the CDR3. CDR3 DNA sequence: TGTGCCAGCAGTTTTAGGGAAAATCAGCCCCAGCATTTT. This codes for CASSFRENQPQHF.

The chain recombines TRBV25-1 with TRBJ2-3; D is unresolved. The CDR3 runs to 12 residues. Germline loops: CDR1 MGHDK, CDR2 SYGVNS. V was shortened by 1 base and J by 6 bases, with 5 bases between the two germline ends. CDR3 residues: CASSEFGDTQYF. In DNA, the CDR3 is TGTGCCAGCAGTGAATTTGGGGATACGCAGTATTTT.

V and J are TRBV4-1 and TRBJ1-1; D unresolved. The V and J ends lost 1 base and 8 bases respectively, with 17 bases between them. Germline CDR1 is MGHRA and CDR2 is YSYEKL. This CDR3 has 15 amino acids. This chain's CDR3 is CASSQGFRTRFEAFF. In nucleotides, the CDR3 is TGCGCCAGCAGCCAAGGTTTTAGGACTCGCTTCGAAGCTTTCTTT.

The rearrangement links TRBV19 to TRBJ1-3; no reliable D call. Germline V gene data show CDR1 as LNHDA and CDR2 as SQIVND (reference sequence). With 7 bases removed from V and 0 bases from J, the gap between germline ends came to 19 bases. The CDR3 extends over 17 amino acids. The CDR3 loop is CASTYGGRTSSGNTIYF. CDR3 bases: TGTGCCAGTACCTACGGCGGGAGAACAAGCTCTGGAAACACCATATATTTT.

The rearrangement joins TRBV18 to TRBJ2-3; no clear D. Germline V gene data show CDR1 as KGHSH and CDR2 as LQKENI. The V gene lost 5 bases and the J gene lost 4 bases, with 4 bases spanning the gap. The CDR3 has 11 residues. The CDR3 here is CASSMPDTQYF. CDR3 nucleotides: TGTGCCAGCTCAATGCCAGATACGCAGTATTTT.

V usage is TRBV12-5 and J usage is TRBJ2-1, with 9 bases aligning to TRBD2. Germline CDR1 is LGHNT and CDR2 is FRNRAP. The trim removed 4 bases at V and 8 bases at J, leaving 18 bases unmatched. The CDR3 totals 18 residues. CDR3 region: CASGSTLNAGGLYDEQFF. CDR3 nucleotide sequence: TGTGCTAGTGGTTCCACACTAAACGCGGGAGGGTTGTATGATGAGCAGTTCTTC.

The chain combines TRBV18 with TRBJ1-1; D is unresolved. The CDR3 sequence is 13 residues long. V was shortened by 0 bases and J by 5 bases, with 7 bases between the two germline ends. Germline V CDR1 and CDR2: KGHSH, LQKENI. The CDR3 loop reads CASSPPWRTEAFF. DNA for the CDR3: TGTGCCAGCTCACCACCGTGGAGGACTGAAGCTTTCTTT.

The rearrangement links TRBV6-5 to TRBJ1-2; tentatively, D is TRBD1 (6 bases). The germline V gene has CDR1 MNHEY and CDR2 SVGAGI. The CDR3 has 13 residues. Deletions cut 7 bases from V and 6 bases from J, with 15 bases between. For the CDR3, the DNA is TGTGCCAGCAAGCGGATACAGGGCCATGGCTACACCTTC. Protein: CASKRIQGHGYTF.

The V and J genes are TRBV11-2 and TRBJ2-5, with D perhaps TRBD2 (6 bases). The CDR3 consists of 18 residues. Trimming left V 3 bases short and J 5 bases short, with 25 bases between. CDR1 and CDR2 (germline): SGHAT, FQNNGV. Here the CDR3 DNA reads TGTGCCAGCAGCTTCCTCGTTGGGAGCGGGCTAAGGGCGGAGACCCAGTACTTC. This translates into CASSFLVGSGLRAETQYF.

The chain carries TRBV6-1 and TRBJ2-7, with D possibly being TRBD2 (6 bases). The CDR3 spans 15 residues. Trimming took 8 bases from V and 3 from J, leaving 20 bases between them. The germline V gene has CDR1 MNHNS and CDR2 SASEGT. CDR3 in DNA: TGTGCCAGCGCGACGGGTCCTAGCGAAGGCTACGAGCAGTACTTC. It codes for CASATGPSEGYEQYF.

The V and J genes are TRBV6-5 and TRBJ2-7; TRBD1 agrees at 10 bases. This CDR3 comprises 15 residues. V was pared by 7 bases and J by 2 bases, with 8 bases of the junction left unmatched. From germline, CDR1 is MNHEY and CDR2 SVGAGI. The CDR3 DNA reads TGTGCCAGCAAGCCGGGGACAGGGGTAACCTACGAGCAGTACTTC. Amino acids: CASKPGTGVTYEQYF.

This clone was found once. This rearrangement joins TRBV2 to TRBJ1-1; D remains unclear. The CDR3 extends over 13 amino acids. CDR1 is SNHLY, CDR2 FYNNEI, per germline. Trimming took 7 bases from V and 1 from J, leaving 10 bases between them. Here the CDR3 reads CASTERENTEAFF. The DNA for the CDR3 is TGTGCCAGCACCGAACGGGAGAACACTGAAGCTTTCTTT.

The chain combines TRBV5-6 with TRBJ2-3; 13 nucleotides line up with TRBD2. CDR3 length: 16 amino acids. V dropped 5 bases and J dropped 3; count of bases not matched to a gene: 6. Per germline, CDR1 SGHDT and CDR2 YYEEEE. The CDR3 DNA reads as TGTGCCAGCAGTTGGACTAGCGGGAGCCGGACAGATACGCAGTATTTT. It encodes CASSWTSGSRTDTQYF.

This chain links TRBV5-1 with TRBJ2-7; D is unresolved. This CDR3 region has 12 residues. Germline assignment: CDR1 SGHRS and CDR2 YFSETQ. Trimming took off 4 bases at V and 3 bases at J, with 8 bases between the two ends. CDR3 sequence reads: CASSMNGYEQYF. For the CDR3, the DNA is TGCGCCAGCAGCATGAACGGCTACGAGCAGTACTTC.

The chain joins TRBV7-6 to TRBJ2-2; 13 bases align to TRBD2. This CDR3 region has 18 residues. Germline trimming cut 3 bases from V and 0 bases from J; bases unmatched to any gene: 4. From germline, CDR1 is SGHVS and CDR2 FNYEAQ. The CDR3 coding sequence is TGTGCCAGCAGCTTCGGACTAGCGGGGGCCTCGAACACCGGGGAGCTGTTTTTT. It is translated as CASSFGLAGASNTGELFF.